This T cell receptor (beta chain) is drawn from a study of blood T cells in healthy people across ages. Together with a sample-barcoded 5' primer, a J-beta primer mix was included in a second PCR lasting about 6 to 11 cycles. A tag from a template-switch adaptor with 12 random nucleotides marked each cDNA molecule. TCRdb re-called the 5' RACE reads with MiXCR, one entry per CDR3 protein. The table records about 1.5 million distinct CDR3 sequences, approximately 42% of them present only once. This CDR3 is built from 14 residues. V lost 0 bases to trimming and J lost 3 bases, with 9 bases between them. CDR1 LGHNA and CDR2 YSLEER come from the germline V gene. Whole-study results and caveats: In the absence of known donor CMV status, changes in expanded clonotypes were possibly confounded.

This clonotype has a handful of counts. Its specificity is not known. Sequencing was performed on blood. J is TRBJ2-7 and V is TRBV4-3; TRBD1 is a possible D gene (5 bases). This TCR was recovered from a woman aged 18-35 years in good health. The CDR3 here is CASSQETDNYEQYF. The CDR3 coding sequence is TGCGCCAGCAGCCAAGAGACAGACAACTACGAGCAGTACTTC.